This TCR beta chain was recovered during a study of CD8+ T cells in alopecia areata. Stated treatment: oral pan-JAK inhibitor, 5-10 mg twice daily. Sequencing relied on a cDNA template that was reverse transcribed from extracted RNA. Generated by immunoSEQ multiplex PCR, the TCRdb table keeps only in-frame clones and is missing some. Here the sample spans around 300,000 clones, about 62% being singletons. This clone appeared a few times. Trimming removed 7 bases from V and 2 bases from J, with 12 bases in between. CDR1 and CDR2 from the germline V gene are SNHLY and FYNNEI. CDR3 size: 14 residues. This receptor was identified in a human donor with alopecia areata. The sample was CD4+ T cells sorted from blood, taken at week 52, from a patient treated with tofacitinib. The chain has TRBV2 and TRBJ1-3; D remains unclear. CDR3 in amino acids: CASTFQTPGNTIYF. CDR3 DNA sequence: TGTGCCAGCACCTTCCAGACGCCTGGAAACACCATATATTTT.